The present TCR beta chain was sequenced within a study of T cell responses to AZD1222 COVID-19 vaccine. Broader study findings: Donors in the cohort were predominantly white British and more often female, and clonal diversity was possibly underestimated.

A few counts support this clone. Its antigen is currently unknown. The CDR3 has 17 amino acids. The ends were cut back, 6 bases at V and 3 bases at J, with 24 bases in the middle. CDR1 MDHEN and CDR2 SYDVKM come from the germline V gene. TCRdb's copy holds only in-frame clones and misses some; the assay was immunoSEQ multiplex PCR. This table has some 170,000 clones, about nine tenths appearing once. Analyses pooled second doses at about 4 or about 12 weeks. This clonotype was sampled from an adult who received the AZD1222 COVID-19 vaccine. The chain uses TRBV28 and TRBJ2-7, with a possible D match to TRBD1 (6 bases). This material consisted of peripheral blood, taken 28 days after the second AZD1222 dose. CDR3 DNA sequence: TGTGCCAGCAGCCCTACCATTAGGACAGCCCTTAACTACGAGCAGTACTTC. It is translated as CASSPTIRTALNYEQYF.